The 12 T cell receptor beta chains in this list originate from one sample, sequenced in a study of blood T cells in healthy people across ages (dated by TCRdb to the mid-2010s). Library prep was done by 5' RACE. The sequencing machine was an Illumina HiSeq 2500. The second PCR ran for about 7 to 11 cycles and used a J-beta primer mix along with a sample-barcoded 5' primer. The public reads were quality trimmed at Q25 with fastp and then assembled into clones with MiXCR by TCRdb, keeping productive beta chains. Rows with one shared CDR3 protein collapse into an entry with the most common genes and DNA. This sample is represented by approximately 670,000 distinct CDR3 sequences; around 43% of them were singletons. The biggest ten clones account for 30% of the sample. The sequencing sample was made of blood. The receptors stem from a man at least 80 years old in good health.

CDR3 in DNA: TGTGCCAGCAGCCCCCAGGTTGGGCCTTACAATGAGCAGTTCTTC. Protein: CASSPQVGPYNEQFF. The V gene is TRBV16, the J gene TRBJ2-1; D is unresolved. This CDR3 region has 15 residues. Germline CDR1 reads KGHSY; CDR2 reads FQNENV. Trimming removed 4 bases from V and 4 bases from J, with 14 bases in between.

A word on this clonotype: An end of the junction does not agree with germline; a read error may underlie this. The V and J genes are TRBV7-3 and TRBJ1-1; D perhaps matches TRBD1 (5 bases). CDR3 length: 14 amino acids. CDR1 and CDR2 (germline): SGHTA, FQGTGA. The CDR3 loop is CASSYDSENTEVFF. CDR3 DNA sequence: TGTGCCAGCAGCTACGACAGTGAGAACACTGAAGTTTTCTTT.

The chain combines TRBV7-2 with TRBJ2-2, with D possibly being TRBD2 (6 bases). V shed 0 bases and J shed 7 bases, with 12 bases lying between them. Germline CDR1 SGHTA, CDR2 FQGNSA. CDR3 length: 15 residues. The CDR3 DNA is TGTGCCAGCAGCTTAGCGGGAGGAGTTGGCGGGGAGCTGTTTTTT. It codes for CASSLAGGVGGELFF.

This chain uses TRBV9 with TRBJ2-3; 11 positions agree with TRBD2. J lost 4 bases, V lost 3 bases, and 4 bases had no gene match. The germline V gene encodes CDR1 SGDLS and CDR2 YYNGEE. This CDR3 comprises 15 residues. This CDR3 is CASSGGTSGSDTQYF. The CDR3 region has the DNA TGTGCCAGCAGCGGCGGGACTAGCGGTTCAGATACGCAGTATTTT.

The chain recombines TRBV6-2 or TRBV6-3 with TRBJ1-1; D remains unclear. Germline V gives CDR1 MNHEY, CDR2 SVGEGT. Trimming cost V 3 bases and J 0 bases, with 2 bases left between them. The CDR3 covers 12 residues. As DNA, the CDR3 is TGTGCCAGCAGTTATGTGAACACTGAAGCTTTCTTT. Translated: CASSYVNTEAFF.

V and J are TRBV2 and TRBJ2-7, with D possibly matching TRBD1 (5 bases). The CDR3 totals 11 residues. Germline CDR1 is SNHLY and CDR2 is FYNNEI. Trimming took 5 bases from V and 9 from J, leaving 11 bases between them. The CDR3 nucleotides are TGTGCCAGCAGTTTAAGGGGCGTGCAGTACTTC. Residues: CASSLRGVQYF.

This clonotype was counted between two and nine times. The chain recombines TRBV18 with TRBJ2-7; D perhaps matches TRBD1 (6 bases). CDR3 size: 14 residues. V lost 3 bases and J lost 2, with 11 bases in between. Germline loops: CDR1 KGHSH, CDR2 LQKENI. CDR3 protein: CASSPGTQPYEQYF. CDR3 nucleotide sequence: TGTGCCAGCTCACCCGGGACACAACCCTACGAGCAGTACTTC. Together with reference TRBV18 and TRBJ2-7, the CDR3 gives the full variable domain: NAGVMQNPRHLVRRRGQEARLRCSPMKGHSHVYWYRQLPEEGLKFMVYLQKENIIDESGMPKERFSAEFPKEGPSILRIQQVVRGDSAAYFCASSPGTQPYEQYFGPGTRLTVT.

About this clonotype: A much larger clonotype is one base distant, so this may be a read error. The gene calls are TRBV2 and TRBJ2-7, with D possibly being TRBD2 (6 bases). Between the trimmed V and J ends, which lost 8 bases and 7 bases, there was a span of 18 bases. This CDR3 contains 13 residues. CDR1 is SNHLY and CDR2 is FYNNEI in the germline V gene. CDR3 in amino acids: CASSRGSYNEQYF. DNA of the CDR3: TGTGCCAGCTCCCGGGGGAGCTACAATGAGCAGTACTTC.

This clonotype appeared a few times. The rearrangement links TRBV28 to TRBJ1-1; no firm D call. Germline-derived CDR1 and CDR2 are MDHEN and SYDVKM. The CDR3 has 12 residues. V shed 3 bases and J shed 5 bases, with 7 bases lying between them. The CDR3 spells CASSFRVTEAFF. The CDR3 DNA sequence: TGTGCCAGCAGTTTCCGCGTGACTGAAGCTTTCTTT.

The chain carries TRBV6-1 and TRBJ2-6; D gene unclear. The CDR3 runs 16 residues. Germline-derived CDR1 and CDR2 are MNHNS and SASEGT. V lost 0 bases to trimming and J lost 1 base, with 7 bases between them. CDR3 bases: TGTGCCAGCAGTGAAGCCTCAGGTTCTGGGGCCAACGTCCTGACTTTC. This gives the protein CASSEASGSGANVLTF.

The genes are TRBV2 and TRBJ1-2; tentatively, D is TRBD1 (6 bases). The CDR3 loop spans 13 amino acids. V lost 6 bases and J lost 4, with 12 bases in between. Looked up from germline, CDR1 is SNHLY and CDR2 is FYNNEI. CDR3 DNA sequence: TGTGCCAGCAGCAGCGGACAGAGCTATGGCTACACCTTC. It yields the protein CASSSGQSYGYTF.

Worth noting for this clonotype: Just one base apart from a much larger clone, this may be a read error. This rearrangement joins TRBV10-3 to TRBJ2-5; weak D call: TRBD1 (5 bases). CDR1 and CDR2 (germline): ENHRY, SYGVKD. This CDR3 has 11 residues. V lost 6 bases and J 11 bases, leaving 13 bases between the germline ends. The CDR3 reads CAISRVNEQYF. The CDR3 DNA reads TGTGCCATCAGCAGGGTCAATGAGCAGTACTTC.